One sample yielded the 14 T cell receptor beta chains listed below, sequenced in a study of cytomegalovirus exposure and HLA in healthy donors. The study ran its PCR with 60 Vbeta and 13 Jbeta primers. Libraries were prepared by immunoSEQ multiplex PCR; TCRdb keeps only in-frame clonotypes and omits some of them. The sample records 100,000 to 150,000 clones, approximately 78% being singletons. Material for sequencing was PBMCs. These receptors originate from a woman between 50 and 59 years old in good health and CMV-seropositive.

This clone is a singleton in its sample. V gene TRBV30 combines with J gene TRBJ2-7, with TRBD2 identical over 8 bases. The V segment lost 0 bases and the J segment 2 bases; nucleotides outside the gene matches: 3. The CDR3 consists of 14 residues. Germline CDR1 is GTSNPN and CDR2 is SVGIG (reference sequence). CDR3 amino acids: CAWSVWRGAYEQYF. The CDR3 nucleotides are TGTGCCTGGAGTGTCTGGCGGGGGGCCTACGAGCAGTACTTC.

The V call is TRBV2, the J call TRBJ2-1; 13 nucleotides line up with TRBD2. V lost 8 bases, J lost 7 bases, and 11 bases stayed unmatched. Germline loops: CDR1 SNHLY, CDR2 FYNNEI. CDR3 length equals 16 residues. CDR3 in DNA: TGTGCCAGCGGGTGGACTAGCGGGAGTTCGCGGAATGAGCAGTTCTTC. Translated, it gives CASGWTSGSSRNEQFF.

The chain carries TRBV18 and TRBJ1-2, with D perhaps TRBD1 (5 bases). This CDR3 spans 15 amino acids. With 3 bases removed from V and 2 bases from J, the gap between germline ends came to 13 bases. Per the germline V gene, CDR1 is KGHSH and CDR2 is LQKENI. Here the CDR3 reads CASSPPSAGNYGYTF. The CDR3 DNA reads as TGTGCCAGCTCACCCCCGTCGGCAGGGAACTATGGCTACACCTTC.

The chain is built from TRBV5-4 and TRBJ2-7; TRBD1 aligns across 7 bases. This CDR3 comprises 14 residues. Germline trimming cut 4 bases from V and 2 bases from J; bases unmatched to any gene: 6. Germline lookup yields CDR1 SGHNT and CDR2 YYREEE (reference sequence). CDR3 protein: CASSPPTGTYEQYF. The CDR3 DNA sequence: TGTGCCAGCAGCCCGCCGACAGGGACCTACGAGCAGTACTTC.

The chain joins TRBV11-2 to TRBJ2-2, with D possibly TRBD2 on 7 matching bases. V was cut by 2 bases and J by 4 bases, with 11 bases left in between. The CDR3 is 15 residues long. Germline CDR1 reads SGHAT; CDR2 reads FQNNGV. The CDR3 coding sequence is TGTGCCAGCAGCTTAATGGGAGGGGGCACCGGGGAGCTGTTTTTT. Protein product: CASSLMGGGTGELFF.

This chain connects TRBV10-3 to TRBJ2-5; D uncertain. CDR3 length: 13 amino acids. Germline V gives CDR1 ENHRY, CDR2 SYGVKD. V dropped 10 bases and J dropped 1 base, with 13 bases sitting between them. The CDR3 loop reads CATKVLAQETQYF. Here the CDR3 DNA reads TGTGCCACGAAAGTTCTGGCCCAAGAGACCCAGTACTTC.

This chain connects TRBV5-4 to TRBJ1-2; D gene unclear. V was shortened by 0 bases and J by 1 base, with 4 bases between the two germline ends. CDR1 and CDR2 from the germline V gene are SGHNT and YYREEE (reference sequence). The CDR3 consists of 13 residues. CDR3: CASSLAGNYGYTF. Written as DNA, the CDR3 is TGTGCCAGCAGCTTGGCCGGTAACTATGGCTACACCTTC.

This clone appeared a single time. The chain joins TRBV19 to TRBJ1-3; possibly TRBD1 for D (5 bases). From germline, CDR1 is LNHDA and CDR2 SQIVND (reference sequence). The CDR3 sequence is 16 residues long. V was shortened by 5 bases and J by 0 bases, with 14 bases between the two germline ends. The CDR3 DNA sequence: TGTGCCAGTAGTGACAGACCCGTCTACTCTGGAAACACCATATATTTT. Translated: CASSDRPVYSGNTIYF.

The chain employs TRBV5-1 and TRBJ2-5, with D possibly matching TRBD1 (6 bases). V was cut by 2 bases and J by 2 bases, with 10 bases left in between. In germline, CDR1 is SGHRS, CDR2 YFSETQ. The CDR3 has 14 residues. CDR3 in DNA: TGCGCCAGCAGCTTACAGGGAATTCAAGAGACCCAGTACTTC. Amino acids: CASSLQGIQETQYF.

The rearrangement links TRBV5-1 to TRBJ2-2, with 8 bases identical to TRBD1. From germline, CDR1 is SGHRS and CDR2 YFSETQ. This CDR3 has 17 residues. Losses at the gene ends were 9 bases for V and 1 base for J; bases not matched to a gene: 14. The CDR3 DNA follows: TGCGCCACCCGGGACAGGAGGGGAGGAGGGAACACCGGGGAGCTGTTTTTT. Amino acids: CATRDRRGGGNTGELFF.

This chain joins TRBV2 and TRBJ2-5, with a possible D match to TRBD1 (6 bases). The J call is uncertain, as TRBJ2-7 better fits the DNA end. Germline CDR1 reads SNHLY; CDR2 reads FYNNEI. The length of the CDR3 is 13 residues. The CDR3 DNA is TGTGCCAGCAGTCCGGACAGATTCTACGAGCAGTACTTC. Translation: CASSPDRFYEQYF.

The V call is TRBV29-1, the J call TRBJ1-1; no clear D gene. V lost 4 bases and J lost 8, with 8 bases in between. Germline CDR1 reads SQVTM; CDR2 reads ANQGSEA. The CDR3 spans 10 residues. CDR3 in DNA: TGCAGCGTTGTGACTTACGAAGCTTTCTTT. This sequence encodes CSVVTYEAFF.

This clone occurred a few times. The genes are TRBV7-8 and TRBJ1-6; the match to TRBD1 covers 7 bases. CDR1 is SGHVS and CDR2 is FQNEAQ in the germline V gene. The CDR3 consists of 15 residues. Unmatched junction bases numbered 3, after V lost 0 bases and J lost 7 bases. The CDR3 region is CASSLALGGNSPLHF. DNA for the CDR3: TGTGCCAGCAGCTTAGCGCTAGGGGGCAATTCACCCCTCCACTTT.

There are a few counts of this clone. The rearrangement uses TRBV28 and TRBJ2-7; 9 nucleotides agree with TRBD2. CDR1 and CDR2 from the germline V gene are MDHEN and SYDVKM. Trimming at V came to 2 bases and at J to 3 bases, leaving 5 bases not matched to a gene. The CDR3 is made up of 15 amino acids. The CDR3 is CASSLGGRALYEQYF. The CDR3 coding sequence is TGTGCCAGCAGTTTAGGCGGGAGGGCCCTCTACGAGCAGTACTTC.